This TCR beta chain was identified in a study of shared clonotypes between healthy human individuals. Regarding the study as a whole: The study found roughly 5.3% of naive CD4 clonotypes shared across four donors.

Germline V CDR1 and CDR2: MNHEY, SMNVEV (reference sequence). The length of the CDR3 is 16 residues. Trimming shortened V by 0 bases and J by 0 bases, and 11 bases separated the two germline ends. TCRdb's table, derived via immunoSEQ multiplex PCR, lists solely in-frame clones and lacks some. The sample has more than 600,000 clones; approximately 90% are singletons. With respect to this clone: The antigen remains undetermined.

Naive CD8 cells comprised CD45RO-negative, CCR7-positively selected cells, excluding terminally differentiated effector memory CD45RA+ cells. This clonotype was obtained from a man aged 25 to 40 in good health. The J gene is TRBJ1-2, the V gene TRBV27; D call uncertain. The source material was naive CD8+ T cells sorted from blood. The CDR3 DNA reads as TGTGCCAGCAGTTTATCGCTCGGGGTTGCTAACTATGGCTACACCTTC. Protein product: CASSLSLGVANYGYTF.